This T cell receptor (beta chain) was found in a study of identical twins. TCRdb reanalysed the 5' RACE reads using MiXCR and keeps one entry per CDR3 protein. The repertoire holds hundreds of thousands of distinct CDR3 sequences, about 20% seen once, with 13% in the top ten. With 6 bases removed from V and 4 bases from J, the gap between germline ends came to 17 bases. From germline, CDR1 is ENHRY and CDR2 SYGVKD. The CDR3 totals 15 residues. These sequences were also reported in another study, on T cells expressing NK-cell markers.

The sample consisted of PBMCs. This TCR came from a young woman in good health. The gene calls are TRBV10-3 and TRBJ2-3, with D hard to call. The CDR3 loop reads CAIRPIGPRSDTQYF. CDR3 coding DNA: TGTGCCATCAGACCGATCGGGCCTCGATCAGATACGCAGTATTTT.